The 17 T cell receptor beta chains below all came from one sample that was sequenced in a study of blood T cell repertoires in COVID-19. Profiling relied on immunoSEQ multiplex PCR, and the TCRdb table lists in-frame clones only, not all of them. The profile shows roughly 140,000 clones, 85% to 90% of them singletons. What was sequenced was peripheral blood. All receptors come from a woman in her 40s with acute or convalescent COVID-19.

There are a few counts of this clone. The chain employs TRBV6-2 or TRBV6-3 and TRBJ1-5; D perhaps matches TRBD1 (5 bases). Germline V gene sequence: CDR1 MNHEY, CDR2 SVGEGT. Trimming pared 2 bases from V and 5 bases from J, leaving 10 bases between. The CDR3 consists of 14 residues. The CDR3 region is CASSYRGVYQPQHF. The CDR3 DNA reads as TGTGCCAGCAGTTACAGGGGTGTGTATCAGCCCCAGCATTTT.

The rearrangement joins TRBV19 to TRBJ2-1; the D is unclear. The CDR3 runs 13 residues. Germline-derived CDR1 and CDR2 are LNHDA and SQIVND (reference sequence). Trimming took off 3 bases at V and 9 bases at J, with 12 bases between the two ends. The CDR3 nucleotides are TGTGCCAGTAGTATTGAGGTTAGAAGTGAGCAGTTCTTC. Its protein product is CASSIEVRSEQFF.

This clone turned up a few times. The gene calls are TRBV15 and TRBJ1-2; 8 bases match TRBD1. V gave up 1 base and J gave up 4 bases; unmatched junction bases: 8. Germline V gives CDR1 LNHNV, CDR2 YYDKDF (reference sequence). This CDR3 contains 16 residues. The CDR3 is CATSRVGGQGSYGYTF. As DNA, the CDR3 is TGTGCCACCAGCAGAGTAGGAGGACAGGGATCCTATGGCTACACCTTC.

The chain is built from TRBV6-5 and TRBJ1-1, with D possibly TRBD1 on 6 matching bases. There are 14 residues in the CDR3. CDR1 is MNHEY and CDR2 is SVGAGI in the germline V gene. V was cut by 6 bases and J by 6 bases, with 17 bases left in between. The CDR3 here is CASRNEQGNAEAFF. Here the CDR3 DNA reads TGTGCCAGCAGAAATGAACAGGGTAACGCTGAAGCTTTCTTT.

This sequence joins TRBV29-1 and TRBJ1-3, with TRBD1 identical over 7 bases. The CDR3 sequence is 15 residues long. CDR1 is SQVTM, CDR2 ANQGSEA, per germline. Trimming at V came to 5 bases and at J to 0 bases, leaving 7 bases not matched to a gene. The CDR3 sequence: CSVRDSLFSGNTIYF. CDR3 sequence (DNA): TGCAGCGTTAGGGACAGCCTGTTCTCTGGAAACACCATATATTTT.

The J gene is TRBJ2-7, the V gene TRBV5-1; D may be TRBD2 (5 bases). Between the trimmed V and J ends, which lost 0 bases and 0 bases, there was a span of 10 bases. The CDR3 has 15 residues. Looked up from germline, CDR1 is SGHRS and CDR2 is YFSETQ. This chain's CDR3 is CASSLERETSYEQYF. The CDR3 DNA sequence: TGCGCCAGCAGCTTGGAAAGGGAGACCTCCTACGAGCAGTACTTC.

J is TRBJ2-7 and V is TRBV14; 7 bases map to TRBD1. With V trimmed by 3 bases and J by 2 bases, 4 bases remained unmatched. Germline values: CDR1 SGHDN, CDR2 FVKESK. CDR3 length: 14 amino acids. The CDR3 bases are TGTGCCAGCAGCCAGAACAGGGGACCCTACGAGCAGTACTTC. Translated: CASSQNRGPYEQYF.

This chain links TRBV7-8 with TRBJ2-1, with 7 nucleotides matching TRBD2. This CDR3 contains 17 residues. From germline, CDR1 is SGHVS and CDR2 FQNEAQ. Trimming at V came to 1 base and at J to 6 bases, leaving 12 bases not matched to a gene. CDR3 sequence (DNA): TGTGCCAGCAGCTTAGTCCCGCGGGGGATAGATCGCAATGAGCAGTTCTTC. Its protein is CASSLVPRGIDRNEQFF.

The rearrangement joins TRBV30 to TRBJ1-1; D is unresolved. Germline loops: CDR1 GTSNPN, CDR2 SVGIG (reference sequence). The CDR3 spans 12 residues. Between the trimmed V and J ends, which lost 2 bases and 7 bases, there was a span of 11 bases. The CDR3 spells CAWSQRGVEAFF. In DNA, the CDR3 is TGTGCCTGGAGTCAACGGGGAGTTGAAGCTTTCTTT.

J is TRBJ1-4 and V is TRBV27; D is undetermined. The ends were cut back, 4 bases at V and 8 bases at J, with 17 bases in the middle. CDR3 length: 15 residues. The V gene's germline CDR1 is MNHEY and CDR2 SMNVEV (reference sequence). CDR3: CASSSLDPREEKLFF. CDR3 nucleotide sequence: TGTGCCAGCAGTTCCCTGGACCCGAGGGAGGAAAAACTGTTTTTT.

This sequence joins TRBV5-3 and TRBJ1-5; D perhaps matches TRBD1 (6 bases). TRBV5-3 is filed as an ORF, its function uncertain. CDR3 size: 18 residues. V shed 7 bases and J shed 3 bases, with 26 bases lying between them. The CDR3 region is CARGRRGALFYNNQPQHF. The CDR3, as DNA: TGTGCCAGAGGTAGGCGGGGGGCCCTTTTCTATAACAATCAGCCCCAGCATTTT.

The chain uses TRBV9 and TRBJ2-1; D is uncertain. V dropped 4 bases and J dropped 9 bases, with 11 bases sitting between them. The CDR3 sequence is 12 residues long. CDR1 is SGDLS, CDR2 YYNGEE, per germline. CDR3 in DNA: TGTGCCAGCAGCTACCTGGGCGCTGAGCAGTTCTTC. Residues: CASSYLGAEQFF.

This chain links TRBV11-2 with TRBJ1-3; 8 nucleotides align to TRBD1. With 4 bases clipped from V and 4 bases from J, the junction kept 6 bases outside the gene matches. CDR3 length equals 15 residues. Germline loops: CDR1 SGHAT, CDR2 FQNNGV. The CDR3 loop reads CASSSGQARGNTIYF. The CDR3 region has the DNA TGTGCCAGCAGCTCGGGACAGGCGAGGGGAAACACCATATATTTT. The full variable domain, its missing parts supplied by reference TRBV11-2 and TRBJ1-3, is EAGVAQSPRYKIIEKRQSVAFWCNPISGHATLYWYQQILGQGPKLLIQFQNNGVVDDSQLPKDRFSAERLKGVDSTLKIQPAKLEDSAVYLCASSSGQARGNTIYFGEGSWLTVV.

This chain connects TRBV6-2 or TRBV6-3 to TRBJ1-1, with D possibly TRBD1 on 6 matching bases. The CDR3 has 15 amino acids. Germline lookup yields CDR1 MNHEY and CDR2 SVGEGT. V gave up 1 base and J gave up 1 base, with 10 bases separating them. The chain's CDR3 is CASSYYRVWNTEAFF. The CDR3 DNA sequence: TGTGCCAGCAGTTACTACAGGGTTTGGAACACTGAAGCTTTCTTT.

The V gene is TRBV4-1, the J gene TRBJ2-3, with a weak D call TRBD2 (5 bases). V lost 0 bases and J 2 bases, leaving 15 bases between the germline ends. This CDR3 comprises 17 residues. Germline values: CDR1 MGHRA, CDR2 YSYEKL. Written as DNA, the CDR3 is TGCGCCAGCAGCCAAGAAGCCGGACTCAGAGACACAGATACGCAGTATTTT. It translates to CASSQEAGLRDTDTQYF.

The J gene is TRBJ2-2, the V gene TRBV2, with 7 bases lining up with TRBD1. The CDR3 has 16 amino acids. After removal of 4 bases from V and 1 base from J, the junction contained 6 bases not matched to a gene. Germline CDR1 and CDR2: SNHLY and FYNNEI. This CDR3 reads CASSGGRGRNTGELFF. The CDR3 DNA reads TGTGCCAGCAGTGGGGGAAGGGGGCGGAACACCGGGGAGCTGTTTTTT. The whole variable domain, filled in from reference TRBV2 and TRBJ2-2, reads EPEVTQTPSHQVTQMGQEVILRCVPISNHLYFYWYRQILGQKVEFLVSFYNNEISEKSEIFDDQFSVERPDGSNFTLKIRSTKLEDSAMYFCASSGGRGRNTGELFFGEGSRLTVL.

The chain combines TRBV3-1 (or the pseudogene TRBV3-2) with TRBJ1-1, with a tentative D call TRBD1 (6 bases). The CDR3 sequence is 15 residues long. Germline V gene lookup returns CDR1 LGHDT and CDR2 YNNKEL (reference sequence). V lost 4 bases and J lost 0, with 12 bases in between. The CDR3 DNA reads TGTGCCAGCAGCCTACAGGGACGGTTGAACACTGAAGCTTTCTTT. Protein sequence: CASSLQGRLNTEAFF.